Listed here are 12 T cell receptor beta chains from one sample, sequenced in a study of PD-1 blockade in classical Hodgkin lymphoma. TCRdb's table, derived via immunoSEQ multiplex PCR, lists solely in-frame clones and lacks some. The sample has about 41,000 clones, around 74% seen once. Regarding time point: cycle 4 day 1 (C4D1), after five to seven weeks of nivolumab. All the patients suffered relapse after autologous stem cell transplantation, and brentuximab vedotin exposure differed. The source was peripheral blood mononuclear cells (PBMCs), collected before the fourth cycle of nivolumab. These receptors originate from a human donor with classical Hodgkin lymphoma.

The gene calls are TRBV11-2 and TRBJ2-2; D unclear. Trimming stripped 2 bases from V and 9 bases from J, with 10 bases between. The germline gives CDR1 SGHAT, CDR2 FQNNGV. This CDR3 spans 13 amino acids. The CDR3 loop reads CASSLSPARELFF. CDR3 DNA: TGTGCCAGCAGCTTATCCCCTGCCCGGGAGCTGTTTTTT.

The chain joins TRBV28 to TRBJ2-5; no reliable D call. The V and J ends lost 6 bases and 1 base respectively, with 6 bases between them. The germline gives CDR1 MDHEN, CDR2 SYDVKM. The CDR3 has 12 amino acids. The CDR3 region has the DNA TGTGCCAGCAGCATCGTCCAAGAGACCCAGTACTTC. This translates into CASSIVQETQYF.

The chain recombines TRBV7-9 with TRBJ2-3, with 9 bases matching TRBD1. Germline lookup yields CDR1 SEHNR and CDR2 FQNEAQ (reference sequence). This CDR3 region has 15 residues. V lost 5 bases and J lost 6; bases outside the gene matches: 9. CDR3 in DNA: TGTGCCAGCAGCCCCCGGGACAGGGAAACGGATACGCAGTATTTT. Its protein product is CASSPRDRETDTQYF.

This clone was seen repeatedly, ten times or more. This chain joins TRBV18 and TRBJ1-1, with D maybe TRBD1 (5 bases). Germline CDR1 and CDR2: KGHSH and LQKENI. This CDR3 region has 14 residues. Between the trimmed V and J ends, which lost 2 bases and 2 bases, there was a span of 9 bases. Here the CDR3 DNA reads TGTGCCAGCTCACCAAGTTGGGACAACACTGAAGCTTTCTTT. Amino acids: CASSPSWDNTEAFF.

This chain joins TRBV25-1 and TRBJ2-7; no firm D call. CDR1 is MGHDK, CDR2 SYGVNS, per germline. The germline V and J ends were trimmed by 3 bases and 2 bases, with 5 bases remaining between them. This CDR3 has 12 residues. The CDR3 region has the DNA TGTGCCAGCAGTGATACCCCCTACGAGCAGTACTTC. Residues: CASSDTPYEQYF.

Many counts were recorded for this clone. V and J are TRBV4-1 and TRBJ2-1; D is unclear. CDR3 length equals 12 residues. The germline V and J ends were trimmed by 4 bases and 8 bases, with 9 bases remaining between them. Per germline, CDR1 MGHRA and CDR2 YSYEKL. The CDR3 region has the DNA TGCGCCAGCAGCCCGGCTGGGGATGAGCAGTTCTTC. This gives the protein CASSPAGDEQFF.

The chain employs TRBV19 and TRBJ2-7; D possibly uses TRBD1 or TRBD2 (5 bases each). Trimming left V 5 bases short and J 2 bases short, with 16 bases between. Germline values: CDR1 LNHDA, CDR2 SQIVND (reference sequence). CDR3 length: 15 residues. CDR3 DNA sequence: TGTGCCAGTAGTCCATCCGGGACGCAAGCCTACGAGCAGTACTTC. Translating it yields CASSPSGTQAYEQYF.

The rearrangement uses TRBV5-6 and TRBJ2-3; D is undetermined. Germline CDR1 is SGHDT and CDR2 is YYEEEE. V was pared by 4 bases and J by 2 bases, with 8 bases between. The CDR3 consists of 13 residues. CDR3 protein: CASSHMNTDTQYF. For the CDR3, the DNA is TGTGCCAGCAGCCATATGAACACAGATACGCAGTATTTT.

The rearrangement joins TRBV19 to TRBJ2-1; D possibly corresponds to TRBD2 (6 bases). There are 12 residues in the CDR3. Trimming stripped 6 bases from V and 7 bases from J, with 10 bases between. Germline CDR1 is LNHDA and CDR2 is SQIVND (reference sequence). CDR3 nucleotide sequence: TGTGCCAGTAGGGAGGGGTTAAATGAGCAGTTCTTC. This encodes CASREGLNEQFF.

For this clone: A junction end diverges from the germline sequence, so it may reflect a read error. For the CDR3, the DNA is TGTGCCAGCACCTTAGTCGGGACGACCTACGAGCAGTACTTC. Translating it yields CASTLVGTTYEQYF. The chain is built from TRBV7-8 and TRBJ2-7; D is tentatively TRBD1 or TRBD2 (5 bases each). The CDR3 sequence is 14 residues long. Germline CDR1 reads SGHVS; CDR2 reads FQNEAQ.

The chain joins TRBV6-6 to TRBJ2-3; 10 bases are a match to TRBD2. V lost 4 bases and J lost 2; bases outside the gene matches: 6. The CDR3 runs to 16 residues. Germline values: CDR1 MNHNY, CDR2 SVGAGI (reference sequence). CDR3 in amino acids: CASSFLSGGVTDTQYF. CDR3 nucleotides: TGTGCCAGCAGTTTTTTAAGCGGGGGGGTCACAGATACGCAGTATTTT.

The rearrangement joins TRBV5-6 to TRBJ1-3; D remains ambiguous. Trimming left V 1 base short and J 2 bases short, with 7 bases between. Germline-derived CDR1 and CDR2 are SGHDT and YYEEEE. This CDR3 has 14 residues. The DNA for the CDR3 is TGTGCCAGCAGCTTGACCGGGGCTGGAAACACCATATATTTT. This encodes CASSLTGAGNTIYF.